This TCR beta chain was captured by sequencing in a study of OX40 agonist ivuxolimab in advanced cancers. The data were produced by immunoSEQ multiplex PCR, yet TCRdb's version contains in-frame clones alone and is incomplete. The sample includes over 3,000 clones, 65% to 85% of them seen just once. Losses at the gene ends were 6 bases for V and 5 bases for J; bases not matched to a gene: 3. Germline V gives CDR1 MDHEN, CDR2 SYDVKM. There are 14 residues in the CDR3. The V gene is TRBV28, the J gene TRBJ1-6, with 8 bases matching TRBD1. This sequence was found in an adult with an advanced solid tumor such as melanoma, head and neck, liver or kidney cancer. Sequencing was performed on CD4+ or CD8+ T cells sorted from blood, taken in a trial of the OX40 agonist ivuxolimab. CDR3 amino acids: CASSPTGDNSPLHF. The CDR3 region has the DNA TGTGCCAGCAGCCCGACAGGGGATAATTCACCCCTCCACTTT.